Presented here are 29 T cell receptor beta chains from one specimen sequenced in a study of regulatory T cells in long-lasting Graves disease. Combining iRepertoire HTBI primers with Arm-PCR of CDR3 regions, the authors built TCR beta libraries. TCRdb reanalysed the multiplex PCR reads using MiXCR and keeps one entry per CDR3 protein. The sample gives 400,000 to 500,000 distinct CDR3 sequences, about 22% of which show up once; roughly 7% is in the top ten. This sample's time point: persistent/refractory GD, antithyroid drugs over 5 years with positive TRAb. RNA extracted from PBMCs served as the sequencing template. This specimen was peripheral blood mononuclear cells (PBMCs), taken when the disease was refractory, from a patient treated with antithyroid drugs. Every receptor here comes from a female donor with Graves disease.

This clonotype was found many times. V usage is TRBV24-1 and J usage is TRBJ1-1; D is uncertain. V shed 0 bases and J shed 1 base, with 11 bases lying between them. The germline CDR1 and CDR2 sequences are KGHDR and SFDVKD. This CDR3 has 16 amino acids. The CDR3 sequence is CATSDLHGLANTEAFF. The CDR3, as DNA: TGTGCCACCAGTGATTTGCACGGACTCGCGAACACTGAAGCTTTCTTT.

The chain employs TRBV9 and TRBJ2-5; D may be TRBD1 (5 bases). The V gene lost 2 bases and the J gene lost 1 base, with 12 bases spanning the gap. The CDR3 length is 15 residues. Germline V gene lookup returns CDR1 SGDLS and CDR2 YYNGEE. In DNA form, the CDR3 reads TGTGCCAGCAGCGTGCAAGGGGTATCCCAAGAGACCCAGTACTTC. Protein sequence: CASSVQGVSQETQYF.

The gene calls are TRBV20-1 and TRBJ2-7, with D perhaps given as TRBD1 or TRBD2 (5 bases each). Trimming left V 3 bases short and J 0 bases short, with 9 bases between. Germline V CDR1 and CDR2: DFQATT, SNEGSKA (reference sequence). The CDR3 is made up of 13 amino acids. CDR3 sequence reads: CSASGDLSYEQYF. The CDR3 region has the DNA TGCAGTGCTAGTGGGGACCTCTCCTACGAGCAGTACTTC.

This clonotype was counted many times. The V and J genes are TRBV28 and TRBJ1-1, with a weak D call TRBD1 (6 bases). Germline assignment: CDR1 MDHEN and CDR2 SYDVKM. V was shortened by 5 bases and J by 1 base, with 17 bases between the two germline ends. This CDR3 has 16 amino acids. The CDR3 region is CASSITPGQGNTEAFF. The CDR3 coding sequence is TGTGCCAGCAGTATAACCCCGGGACAAGGGAACACTGAAGCTTTCTTT.

This chain's CDR3 is CSAIEGYNEQFF. The CDR3 coding sequence is TGCAGTGCTATAGAGGGGTACAATGAGCAGTTCTTC. The chain employs TRBV20-1 and TRBJ2-1; D might be TRBD1 or TRBD2, each matching 5 bases. The ends were cut back, 4 bases at V and 4 bases at J, with 8 bases in the middle. Germline V gene data show CDR1 as DFQATT and CDR2 as SNEGSKA (reference sequence). The CDR3 totals 12 residues.

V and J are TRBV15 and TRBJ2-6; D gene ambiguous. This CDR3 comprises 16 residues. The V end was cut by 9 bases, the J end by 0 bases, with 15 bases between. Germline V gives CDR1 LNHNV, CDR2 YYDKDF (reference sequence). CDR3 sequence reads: CATSDGPSSGANVLTF. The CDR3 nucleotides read TGTGCCACGAGCGACGGGCCGAGCTCTGGGGCCAACGTCCTGACTTTC.

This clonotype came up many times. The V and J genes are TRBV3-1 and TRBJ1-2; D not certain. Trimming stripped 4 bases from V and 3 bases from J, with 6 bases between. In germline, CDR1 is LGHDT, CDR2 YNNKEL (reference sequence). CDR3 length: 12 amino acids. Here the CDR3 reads CASSRHDYGYTF. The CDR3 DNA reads TGTGCCAGCAGCCGACATGACTATGGCTACACCTTC.

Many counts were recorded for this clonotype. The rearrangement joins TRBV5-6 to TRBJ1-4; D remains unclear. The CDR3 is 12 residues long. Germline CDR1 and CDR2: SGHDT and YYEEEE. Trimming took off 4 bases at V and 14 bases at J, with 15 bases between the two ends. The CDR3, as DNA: TGTGCCAGCAGCCAAGGCGAGGGCGGGCTGTTTTTT. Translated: CASSQGEGGLFF.

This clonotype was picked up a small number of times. The CDR3 sequence is CAITSEGELFF. In DNA, the CDR3 is TGTGCCATCACCTCAGAGGGGGAGCTGTTTTTT. This chain uses TRBV10-3 with TRBJ2-2; D not certain. This CDR3 spans 11 amino acids. V lost 7 bases, J lost 8 bases, and 8 bases lay in between. Germline CDR1 ENHRY, CDR2 SYGVKD.

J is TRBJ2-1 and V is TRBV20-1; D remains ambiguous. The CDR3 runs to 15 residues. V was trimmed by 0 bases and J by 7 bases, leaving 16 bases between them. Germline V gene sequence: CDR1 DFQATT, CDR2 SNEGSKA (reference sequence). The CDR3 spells CSAREVNSYYNEQFF. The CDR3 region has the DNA TGCAGTGCTAGAGAAGTGAACAGCTACTATAATGAGCAGTTCTTC.

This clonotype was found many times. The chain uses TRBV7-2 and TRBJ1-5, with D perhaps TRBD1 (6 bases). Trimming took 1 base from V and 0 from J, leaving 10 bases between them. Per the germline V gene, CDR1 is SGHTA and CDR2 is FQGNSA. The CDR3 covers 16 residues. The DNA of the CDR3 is TGTGCCAGCAGCTTAGTTTCAGGGGATAGCAATCAGCCCCAGCATTTT. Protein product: CASSLVSGDSNQPQHF.

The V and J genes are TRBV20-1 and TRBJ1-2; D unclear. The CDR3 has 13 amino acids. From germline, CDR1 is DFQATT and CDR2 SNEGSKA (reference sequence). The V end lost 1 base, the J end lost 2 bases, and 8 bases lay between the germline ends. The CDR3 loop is CSARVNRNYGYTF. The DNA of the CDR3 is TGCAGTGCTAGAGTGAACAGAAACTATGGCTACACCTTC.

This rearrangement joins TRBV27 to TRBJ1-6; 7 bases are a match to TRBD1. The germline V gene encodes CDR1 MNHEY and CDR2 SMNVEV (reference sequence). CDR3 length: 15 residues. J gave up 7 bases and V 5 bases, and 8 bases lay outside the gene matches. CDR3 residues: CASSPTGAKNSPLHF. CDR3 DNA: TGTGCCAGCAGTCCTACAGGGGCCAAGAATTCACCCCTCCACTTT.

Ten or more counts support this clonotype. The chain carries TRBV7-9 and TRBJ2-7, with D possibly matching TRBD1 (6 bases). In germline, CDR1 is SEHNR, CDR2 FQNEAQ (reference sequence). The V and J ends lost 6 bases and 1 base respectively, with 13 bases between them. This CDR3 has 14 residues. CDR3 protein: CASREGTGSYEQYF. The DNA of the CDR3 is TGTGCCAGCAGAGAAGGTACAGGGTCCTACGAGCAGTACTTC.

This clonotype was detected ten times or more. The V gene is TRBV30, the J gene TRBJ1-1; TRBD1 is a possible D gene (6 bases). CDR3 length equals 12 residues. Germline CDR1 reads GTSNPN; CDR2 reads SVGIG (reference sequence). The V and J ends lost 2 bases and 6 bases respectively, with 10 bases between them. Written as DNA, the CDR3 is TGTGCCTGGAGTCCCAGGGGCTCTGAAGCTTTCTTT. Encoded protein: CAWSPRGSEAFF. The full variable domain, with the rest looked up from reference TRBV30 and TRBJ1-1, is SQTIHQWPATLVQPVGSPLSLECTVEGTSNPNLYWYRQAAGRGLQLLFYSVGIGQISSEVPQNLSASRPQDRQFILSSKKLLLSDSGFYLCAWSPRGSEAFFGQGTRLTVV.

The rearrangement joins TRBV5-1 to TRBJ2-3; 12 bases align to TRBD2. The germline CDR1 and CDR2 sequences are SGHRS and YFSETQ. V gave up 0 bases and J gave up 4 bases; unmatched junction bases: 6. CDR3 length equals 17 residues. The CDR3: CASSLGRLAGAPDTQYF. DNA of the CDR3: TGCGCCAGCAGCTTGGGGCGACTAGCGGGGGCCCCAGATACGCAGTATTTT.

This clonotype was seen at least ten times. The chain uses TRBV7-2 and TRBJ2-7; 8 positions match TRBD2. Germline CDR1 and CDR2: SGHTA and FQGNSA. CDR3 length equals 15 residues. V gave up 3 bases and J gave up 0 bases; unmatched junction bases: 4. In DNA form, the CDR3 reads TGTGCCAGCAGCTTTTCGGGGGGGAGCTCCTACGAGCAGTACTTC. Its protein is CASSFSGGSSYEQYF. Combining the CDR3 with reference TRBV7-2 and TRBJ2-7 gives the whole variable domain GAGVSQSPSNKVTEKGKDVELRCDPISGHTALYWYRQSLGQGLEFLIYFQGNSAPDKSGLPSDRFSAERTGGSVSTLTIQRTQQEDSAVYLCASSFSGGSSYEQYFGPGTRLTVT.

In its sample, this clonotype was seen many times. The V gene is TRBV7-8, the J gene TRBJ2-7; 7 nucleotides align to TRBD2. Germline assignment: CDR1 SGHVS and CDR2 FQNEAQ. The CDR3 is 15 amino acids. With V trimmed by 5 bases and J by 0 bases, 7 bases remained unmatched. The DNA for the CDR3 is TGTGCCAGCAGCCACCCCCGCGGGAGCTCCTACGAGCAGTACTTC. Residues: CASSHPRGSSYEQYF. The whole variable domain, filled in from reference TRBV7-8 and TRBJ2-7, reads GAGVSQSPRYKVAKRGQDVALRCDPISGHVSLFWYQQALGQGPEFLTYFQNEAQLDKSGLPSDRFFAERPEGSVSTLKIQRTQQEDSAVYLCASSHPRGSSYEQYFGPGTRLTVT.

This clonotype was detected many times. CDR3 in amino acids: CATSVGQGTYEQYF. As DNA, the CDR3 is TGTGCCACCAGTGTGGGACAGGGCACCTACGAGCAGTACTTC. The chain uses TRBV24-1 and TRBJ2-7; 9 bases match TRBD1. CDR1 is KGHDR, CDR2 SFDVKD, per germline. This CDR3 contains 14 residues. Trimming removed 5 bases from V and 2 bases from J; junction bases left unmatched: 3.

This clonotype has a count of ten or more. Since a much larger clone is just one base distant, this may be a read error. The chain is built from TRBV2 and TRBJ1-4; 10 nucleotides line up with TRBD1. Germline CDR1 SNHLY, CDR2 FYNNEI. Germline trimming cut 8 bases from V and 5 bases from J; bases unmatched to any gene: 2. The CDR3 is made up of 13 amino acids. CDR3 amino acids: CASWGQGNEKLFF. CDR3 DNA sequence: TGTGCCAGCTGGGGACAGGGGAATGAAAAACTGTTTTTT.

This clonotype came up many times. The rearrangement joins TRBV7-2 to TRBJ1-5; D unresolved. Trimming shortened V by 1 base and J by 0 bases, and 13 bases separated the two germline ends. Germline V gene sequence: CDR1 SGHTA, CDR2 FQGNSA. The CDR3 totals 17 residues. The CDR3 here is CASSLGQPSHSNQPQHF. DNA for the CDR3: TGTGCCAGCAGCTTAGGGCAGCCAAGTCATAGCAATCAGCCCCAGCATTTT.

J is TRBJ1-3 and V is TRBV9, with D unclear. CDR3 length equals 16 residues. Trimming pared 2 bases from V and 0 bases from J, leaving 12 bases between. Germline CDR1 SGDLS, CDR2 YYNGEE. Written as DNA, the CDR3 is TGTGCCAGCAGCGTGGACCACGTCCTCTCTGGAAACACCATATATTTT. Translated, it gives CASSVDHVLSGNTIYF. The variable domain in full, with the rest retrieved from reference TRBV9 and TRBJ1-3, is DSGVTQTPKHLITATGQRVTLRCSPRSGDLSVYWYQQSLDQGLQFLIQYYNGEERAKGNILERFSAQQFPDLHSELNLSSLELGDSALYFCASSVDHVLSGNTIYFGEGSWLTVV.

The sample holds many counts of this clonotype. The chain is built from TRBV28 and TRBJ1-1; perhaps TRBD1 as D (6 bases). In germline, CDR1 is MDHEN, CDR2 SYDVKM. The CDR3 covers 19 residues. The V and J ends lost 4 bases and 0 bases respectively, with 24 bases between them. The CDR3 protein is CASSSVRQASHLMNTEAFF. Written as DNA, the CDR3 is TGTGCCAGCAGTTCCGTTCGACAGGCCTCCCACCTCATGAACACTGAAGCTTTCTTT. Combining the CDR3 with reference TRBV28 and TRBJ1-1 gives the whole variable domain DVKVTQSSRYLVKRTGEKVFLECVQDMDHENMFWYRQDPGLGLRLIYFSYDVKMKEKGDIPEGYSVSREKKERFSLILESASTNQTSMYLCASSSVRQASHLMNTEAFFGQGTRLTVV.

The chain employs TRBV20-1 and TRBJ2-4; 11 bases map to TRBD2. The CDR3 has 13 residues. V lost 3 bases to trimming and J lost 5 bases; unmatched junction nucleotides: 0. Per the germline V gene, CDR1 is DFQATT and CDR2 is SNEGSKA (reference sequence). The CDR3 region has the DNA TGCAGTGCTAGGACTAGCGGGGAAAACATTCAGTACTTC. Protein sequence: CSARTSGENIQYF.

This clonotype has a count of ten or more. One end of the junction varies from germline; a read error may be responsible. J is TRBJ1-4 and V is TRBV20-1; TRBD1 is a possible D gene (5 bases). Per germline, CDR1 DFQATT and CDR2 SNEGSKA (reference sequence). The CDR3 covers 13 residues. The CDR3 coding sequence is TGCAGTGCCAGAGGGGCTTCGGAAGAAAAACTGTTTTTT. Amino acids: CSARGASEEKLFF.

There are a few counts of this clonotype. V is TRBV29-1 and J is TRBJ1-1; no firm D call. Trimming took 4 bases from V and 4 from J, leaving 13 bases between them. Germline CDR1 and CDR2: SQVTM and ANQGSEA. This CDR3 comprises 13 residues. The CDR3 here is CSVASSLGTEAFF. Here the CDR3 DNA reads TGCAGCGTTGCGAGCTCATTGGGCACTGAAGCTTTCTTT. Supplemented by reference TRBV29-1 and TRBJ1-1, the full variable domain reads SAVISQKPSRDICQRGTSLTIQCQVDSQVTMMFWYRQQPGQSLTLIATANQGSEATYESGFVIDKFPISRPNLTFSTLTVSNMSPEDSSIYLCSVASSLGTEAFFGQGTRLTVV.

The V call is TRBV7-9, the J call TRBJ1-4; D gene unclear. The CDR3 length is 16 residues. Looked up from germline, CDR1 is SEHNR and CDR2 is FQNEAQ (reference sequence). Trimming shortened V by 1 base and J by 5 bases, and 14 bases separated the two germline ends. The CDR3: CASSLVGIERNEKLFF. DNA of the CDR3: TGTGCCAGCAGCTTAGTGGGTATAGAAAGGAATGAAAAACTGTTTTTT.

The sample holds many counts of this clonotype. The CDR3, as DNA: TGTGCCAGCAGCGAAGACAGGGACCAAGAGACCCAGTACTTC. This sequence encodes CASSEDRDQETQYF. V is TRBV28 and J is TRBJ2-5; 7 nucleotides agree with TRBD1. Germline CDR1 MDHEN, CDR2 SYDVKM. J was trimmed by 0 bases and V by 6 bases; bases with no gene match: 4. This CDR3 has 14 amino acids.

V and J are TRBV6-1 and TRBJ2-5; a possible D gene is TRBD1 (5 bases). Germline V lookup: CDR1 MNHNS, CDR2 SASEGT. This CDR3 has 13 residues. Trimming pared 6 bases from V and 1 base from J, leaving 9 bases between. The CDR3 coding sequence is TGTGCCAGCAGCCAGGGATTCCAAGAGACCCAGTACTTC. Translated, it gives CASSQGFQETQYF.